Shown below are 9 T cell receptor beta chains from a single sample sequenced in a study of T cell repertoires in cytomegalovirus infection. One entry per CDR3 protein, called by TCRdb with MiXCR from the reads. Among about 130,000 distinct CDR3 sequences listed, roughly 9% were seen once. Source material: PBMCs. The receptor source for this set is a human donor in good health (CMV status not recorded). Some clones in this sample may be carry-over from other donors' samples.

Points on this clonotype: A much larger clone lies one base from this, so it may be a read error. This chain uses TRBV6-2 or TRBV6-3 with TRBJ2-1; 12 bases are shared with TRBD2. This CDR3 comprises 16 residues. V was pared by 6 bases and J by 8 bases, with 11 bases of the junction left unmatched. Germline V gene lookup returns CDR1 MNHEY and CDR2 SVGEGT. The CDR3 reads CASSRPPGLAGDEQFF. The CDR3 bases are TGTGCCAGCAGCCGTCCACCGGGACTAGCGGGCGATGAGCAGTTCTTC.

The chain employs TRBV12-3 or TRBV12-4 and TRBJ2-7, with 7 nucleotides matching TRBD2. The CDR3 runs 15 residues. The junction had 8 bases not matched to a gene; V was cut back by 6 bases and J by 0 bases. CDR3 nucleotides: TGTGCCAGCAGCGTCGGGCGGGAGAGCTCCTACGAGCAGTACTTC. It translates to CASSVGRESSYEQYF.

The V gene is TRBV30, the J gene TRBJ1-1, with D tentatively TRBD1 (6 bases). CDR3 length: 12 amino acids. Trimming took 0 bases from V and 8 from J, leaving 10 bases between them. Germline V gene lookup returns CDR1 GTSNPN and CDR2 SVGIG (reference sequence). CDR3 protein: CAWSVGGIEAFF. The CDR3 DNA reads as TGTGCCTGGAGTGTAGGGGGTATCGAAGCTTTCTTT. Complete variable domain (other parts from reference TRBV30 and TRBJ1-1): SQTIHQWPATLVQPVGSPLSLECTVEGTSNPNLYWYRQAAGRGLQLLFYSVGIGQISSEVPQNLSASRPQDRQFILSSKKLLLSDSGFYLCAWSVGGIEAFFGQGTRLTVV.

This clonotype was observed many times. The chain joins TRBV28 to TRBJ2-1, with D tentatively TRBD1 (6 bases). V lost 4 bases to trimming and J lost 9 bases, with 13 bases between them. The germline V gene has CDR1 MDHEN and CDR2 SYDVKM. The CDR3 is 13 amino acids. CDR3 in amino acids: CASSSTGPREQFF. The CDR3 nucleotides are TGTGCCAGCAGTTCCACAGGGCCCCGTGAGCAGTTCTTC.

This clonotype is labeled as medium-sized (0.01 to 0.1%). The chain joins TRBV7-8 to TRBJ2-5, with 10 bases identical to TRBD2. CDR3 length: 16 residues. Germline trimming cut 1 base from V and 5 bases from J; bases unmatched to any gene: 7. Germline loops: CDR1 SGHVS, CDR2 FQNEAQ. The CDR3 DNA reads TGTGCCAGCAGCTTAGTAGCTAGCGGGGGCGGCGAGACCCAGTACTTC. It yields the protein CASSLVASGGGETQYF.

This clonotype was picked up many times. The genes are TRBV7-4 and TRBJ1-5; 9 bases are shared with TRBD1. The CDR3 sequence is 15 residues long. The ends lost 5 bases at V and 3 bases at J; junction bases unmatched: 5. CDR1 SGHVT and CDR2 SQSDAQ come from the germline V gene. The DNA of the CDR3 is TGTGCCAGCAGCCCCGGGACAGGGATCAATCAGCCCCAGCATTTT. Translated: CASSPGTGINQPQHF. Looking up the rest from reference TRBV7-4 and TRBJ1-5 gives the full variable domain: GAGVSQSPRYKVAKRGRDVALRCDSISGHVTLYWYRQTLGQGSEVLTYSQSDAQRDKSGRPSGRFSAERPERSVSTLKIQRTEQGDSAVYLCASSPGTGINQPQHFGDGTRLSIL.

This clonotype has ten or more counts. The chain carries TRBV7-6 and TRBJ2-7, with D possibly matching TRBD1 (7 bases). V dropped 0 bases and J dropped 4 bases, with 13 bases sitting between them. Germline lookup yields CDR1 SGHVS and CDR2 FNYEAQ. The CDR3 has 15 amino acids. The DNA for the CDR3 is TGTGCCAGCAGCTTAGCTCCAGGGGGGCGATACGAGCAGTACGTC. This translates into CASSLAPGGRYEQYV.

Many counts were recorded for this clonotype. The chain is built from TRBV28 and TRBJ2-7; possibly TRBD1 for D (5 bases). The CDR3 loop spans 12 amino acids. Germline V gene sequence: CDR1 MDHEN, CDR2 SYDVKM. V was pared by 5 bases and J by 5 bases, with 10 bases between. The CDR3 nucleotides read TGTGCCAGCAGTCTGCCAGGGAACGAGCAGTACTTC. Amino acids: CASSLPGNEQYF.

The table lists this clonotype with many counts. The rearrangement links TRBV28 to TRBJ1-1; no definite D call. This CDR3 contains 12 residues. The germline V gene has CDR1 MDHEN and CDR2 SYDVKM. Trimming stripped 6 bases from V and 4 bases from J, with 9 bases between. The CDR3 reads CASRVGSTEAFF. CDR3 coding DNA: TGTGCCAGCAGGGTAGGGAGCACTGAAGCTTTCTTT. Variable domain in full (rest from reference TRBV28 and TRBJ1-1): DVKVTQSSRYLVKRTGEKVFLECVQDMDHENMFWYRQDPGLGLRLIYFSYDVKMKEKGDIPEGYSVSREKKERFSLILESASTNQTSMYLCASRVGSTEAFFGQGTRLTVV.